Below, 18 T cell receptor beta chains from the same sample are listed, as sequenced in a study of chemoradiotherapy in HPV16-positive cancers. Sequencing was performed with immunoSEQ multiplex PCR; in TCRdb, only in-frame clones are kept and a portion is missing. This table has about 12,000 clones, around 87% appearing once. This specimen was acquired from a patient who underwent chemoradiotherapy. The receptor set was obtained from a human donor with HPV-associated anogenital cancer.

The rearrangement links TRBV11-2 to TRBJ2-1, with unresolved D. The CDR3 runs 15 residues. Trimming took off 5 bases at V and 4 bases at J, with 15 bases between the two ends. Germline V gene lookup returns CDR1 SGHAT and CDR2 FQNNGV. DNA for the CDR3: TGTGCCAGCAGCCCCCCTTTAGGTCGTTACAATGAGCAGTTCTTC. Amino acids: CASSPPLGRYNEQFF.

This clone has just one count. This chain joins TRBV14 and TRBJ2-7; D might be TRBD2 (5 bases). The CDR3 consists of 14 residues. The ends were cut back, 4 bases at V and 4 bases at J, with 14 bases in the middle. Germline lookup yields CDR1 SGHDN and CDR2 FVKESK. The CDR3 coding sequence is TGTGCCAGCAGCCCCCTGGACTCTGATTACGAGCAGTACTTC. Amino acid sequence: CASSPLDSDYEQYF.

The V call is TRBV25-1, the J call TRBJ2-2, with D possibly being TRBD1 (7 bases). V was pared by 1 base and J by 6 bases, with 18 bases between. The CDR3 is made up of 17 amino acids. Per germline, CDR1 MGHDK and CDR2 SYGVNS. The chain's CDR3 is CASSESLTSQGAGELFF. The DNA for the CDR3 is TGTGCCAGCAGTGAATCTTTAACTAGCCAGGGGGCCGGGGAGCTGTTTTTT.

The CDR3 region is CASREGTSSLTEAFF. The CDR3 nucleotides read TGCGCCAGCAGGGAGGGTACCAGTTCACTCACTGAAGCTTTCTTT. V is TRBV5-1 and J is TRBJ1-1; no definite D call. CDR1 SGHRS and CDR2 YFSETQ come from the germline V gene. Trimming removed 5 bases from V and 4 bases from J, with 18 bases in between. This CDR3 has 15 residues. The whole variable domain, filled in from reference TRBV5-1 and TRBJ1-1, reads KAGVTQTPRYLIKTRGQQVTLSCSPISGHRSVSWYQQTPGQGLQFLFEYFSETQRNKGNFPGRFSGRQFSNSRSEMNVSTLELGDSALYLCASREGTSSLTEAFFGQGTRLTVV.

The chain couples TRBV29-1 to TRBJ2-1; TRBD2 might be the D (5 bases). V lost 2 bases and J lost 4, with 12 bases in between. Germline V gene sequence: CDR1 SQVTM, CDR2 ANQGSEA. This CDR3 has 14 residues. The DNA for the CDR3 is TGCAGCGTTGAAAGCACTAGGAGGTACAATGAGCAGTTCTTC. Amino acid sequence: CSVESTRRYNEQFF.

The gene calls are TRBV27 and TRBJ1-5, with TRBD1 matching 8 bases. Germline trimming cut 6 bases from V and 0 bases from J; bases unmatched to any gene: 13. Germline CDR1 and CDR2: MNHEY and SMNVEV (reference sequence). The CDR3 contains 18 residues. CDR3 bases: TGTGCCAGCAGCAAGCGGGACAGGCGAAGATATAGCAATCAGCCCCAGCATTTT. It is translated as CASSKRDRRRYSNQPQHF.

The chain employs TRBV29-1 and TRBJ2-1; D not resolved. Trimming removed 6 bases at V and 8 bases at J, with 17 bases between. Germline values: CDR1 SQVTM, CDR2 ANQGSEA. The CDR3 totals 13 residues. DNA for the CDR3: TGCAGCGTATGGCGCAGCTCAAACCATGAGCAGTTCTTC. Its protein product is CSVWRSSNHEQFF.

This clone was counted a single time. V gene TRBV6-5 combines with J gene TRBJ2-7; tentative D call: TRBD1 (6 bases). V was clipped by 2 bases and J by 7 bases, with 12 bases between them. CDR3 size: 13 residues. CDR1 is MNHEY, CDR2 SVGAGI, per germline. The DNA for the CDR3 is TGTGCCAGCAGTTACGAGGGGGAGTGGGAGCAGTACTTC. This gives the protein CASSYEGEWEQYF.

This clone was observed a single time. The chain links TRBV5-4 to TRBJ2-4, with 7 bases aligning to TRBD1. The junction had 11 bases not matched to a gene; V was cut back by 4 bases and J by 7 bases. The CDR3 has 15 amino acids. Germline V gene data show CDR1 as SGHNT and CDR2 as YYREEE (reference sequence). The CDR3 region has the DNA TGTGCCAGCAGCCACGCCCAAGGGGGCTTGAACATTCAGTACTTC. The encoded protein is CASSHAQGGLNIQYF.

V and J are TRBV7-8 and TRBJ1-2; D ambiguous. V was trimmed by 5 bases and J by 8 bases, leaving 12 bases between them. This CDR3 is built from 12 residues. Germline V gene sequence: CDR1 SGHVS, CDR2 FQNEAQ. CDR3 nucleotide sequence: TGTGCCAGCAGCCCCGCGGACTTGGGCTACACCTTC. As protein: CASSPADLGYTF. Full variable domain (remainder filled in from reference TRBV7-8 and TRBJ1-2): GAGVSQSPRYKVAKRGQDVALRCDPISGHVSLFWYQQALGQGPEFLTYFQNEAQLDKSGLPSDRFFAERPEGSVSTLKIQRTQQEDSAVYLCASSPADLGYTFGSGTRLTVV.

This sequence joins TRBV6-1 and TRBJ1-6; TRBD1 matches at 8 bases. Germline trimming cut 6 bases from V and 7 bases from J; bases unmatched to any gene: 5. Germline values: CDR1 MNHNS, CDR2 SASEGT. The CDR3 is 14 residues long. CDR3 nucleotides: TGTGCCAGCAGGTACAGGGGGTTGAATTCACCCCTCCACTTT. Encoded protein: CASRYRGLNSPLHF.

The V call is TRBV6-5, the J call TRBJ2-1; D tentatively fits TRBD1 or TRBD2 (5 bases each). V was shortened by 6 bases and J by 8 bases, with 11 bases between the two germline ends. CDR3 size: 12 residues. CDR1 and CDR2 from the germline V gene are MNHEY and SVGAGI. The CDR3 DNA reads TGTGCCAGCAGAGCCGGGGACCATGAGCAGTTCTTC. This codes for CASRAGDHEQFF.

The gene calls are TRBV7-2 and TRBJ1-2, with 7 bases matching TRBD1. The V gene's germline CDR1 is SGHTA and CDR2 FQGNSA. Germline trimming cut 5 bases from V and 4 bases from J; bases unmatched to any gene: 19. The CDR3 is made up of 18 amino acids. CDR3 sequence: CASSLSGGDREGPYGYTF. The CDR3 nucleotides read TGTGCCAGCAGCCTAAGCGGAGGCGACAGGGAGGGACCCTATGGCTACACCTTC.

This rearrangement joins TRBV6-1 to TRBJ1-2, with D possibly matching TRBD1 (6 bases). In germline, CDR1 is MNHNS, CDR2 SASEGT. The CDR3 runs 12 residues. With 10 bases removed from V and 2 bases from J, the gap between germline ends came to 11 bases. The CDR3 sequence: CATRTANYGYTF. The CDR3 nucleotides are TGTGCCACCCGGACAGCAAACTATGGCTACACCTTC.

The CDR3 bases are TGTGCCACCAGGGGGCGAGAGTATCAGCCCCAGCATTTT. This codes for CATRGREYQPQHF. The V and J genes are TRBV19 and TRBJ1-5, with TRBD1 identical over 8 bases. The ends lost 10 bases at V and 5 bases at J; junction bases unmatched: 7. Germline loops: CDR1 LNHDA, CDR2 SQIVND (reference sequence). The CDR3 contains 13 residues.

This clone was seen only a few times. The same CDR3 is also encoded by other DNA sequences in this sample. The chain links TRBV6-1 to TRBJ1-1, with D possibly matching TRBD1 (6 bases). V was clipped by 7 bases and J by 0 bases, with 15 bases between them. The CDR3 totals 15 residues. CDR1 MNHNS and CDR2 SASEGT come from the germline V gene. The CDR3 loop is CASTPPRGMNTEAFF. In DNA, the CDR3 is TGTGCCAGCACCCCCCCCAGGGGAATGAACACTGAAGCTTTCTTT.

V gene TRBV2 combines with J gene TRBJ2-3; D may be TRBD1 (6 bases). CDR1 SNHLY and CDR2 FYNNEI come from the germline V gene. This CDR3 is built from 13 residues. The CDR3 DNA follows: TGTGCGAGCGAGGCTCAGGGGTCAGATACGCAGTATTTT. Translated: CASEAQGSDTQYF.

The rearrangement uses TRBV19 and TRBJ2-3; D possibly corresponds to TRBD2 (6 bases). Trimming removed 6 bases at V and 0 bases at J, with 13 bases between. The CDR3 has 15 amino acids. Germline V gives CDR1 LNHDA, CDR2 SQIVND (reference sequence). The CDR3 nucleotides read TGTGCCAGTAGCGGGAGACGATCTAGCACAGATACGCAGTATTTT. Its translation: CASSGRRSSTDTQYF.